The 18 T cell receptor beta chains reported below all come from one sample, sequenced in a study of shared clonotypes between healthy human individuals. Only in-frame clones appear in the TCRdb table, and some are missing; sequencing was by immunoSEQ multiplex PCR. This table holds about 1 million clones, approximately 72% found once. Sequencing used memory CD4+ T cells sorted from blood. Subset: CD45RA-negative fraction. The source of these receptors is a man aged 18 to 30 in good health.

This chain links TRBV5-1 with TRBJ2-2; weak D call: TRBD2 (5 bases). V was shortened by 4 bases and J by 5 bases, with 9 bases between the two germline ends. The CDR3 covers 13 residues. The germline V gene has CDR1 SGHRS and CDR2 YFSETQ. CDR3 sequence reads: CASSVRETGELFF. The CDR3 nucleotides read TGCGCCAGCAGCGTCCGGGAAACCGGGGAGCTGTTTTTT.

This clone was counted once. The rearrangement joins TRBV19 to TRBJ1-5; TRBD1 is a possible D gene (6 bases). Between the trimmed V and J ends, which lost 9 bases and 6 bases, there was a span of 21 bases. Germline CDR1 LNHDA, CDR2 SQIVND (reference sequence). This CDR3 has 15 residues. The CDR3 sequence is CASIDAQGSGQPQHF. CDR3 DNA sequence: TGTGCCAGCATCGACGCACAGGGTAGCGGTCAGCCCCAGCATTTT.

Concerning this clone itself: Other DNA sequences in this specimen translate into the identical CDR3. The CDR3 reads CASSRGQGDGYTF. Written as DNA, the CDR3 is TGTGCCAGCAGCCGAGGACAGGGGGATGGCTACACCTTC. The chain is built from TRBV6-5 and TRBJ1-2; 10 bases agree with TRBD1. Trimming at V came to 6 bases and at J to 6 bases, leaving 4 bases not matched to a gene. The CDR3 loop spans 13 amino acids. CDR1 is MNHEY, CDR2 SVGAGI, per germline.

This clone came up many times. The rearrangement links TRBV29-1 to TRBJ2-1; D is undetermined. Trimming removed 3 bases from V and 12 bases from J, with 21 bases in between. The CDR3 extends over 14 amino acids. From germline, CDR1 is SQVTM and CDR2 ANQGSEA. The CDR3 nucleotides are TGCAGCGTTGACCCGTCCCTAACCAACTCATTGCAGTTCTTC. This codes for CSVDPSLTNSLQFF.

The rearrangement uses TRBV4-3 and TRBJ1-1; D is perhaps TRBD1 (5 bases). The germline CDR1 and CDR2 sequences are LGHNA and YSLEER. Trimming left V 0 bases short and J 6 bases short, with 11 bases between. This CDR3 is 14 amino acids long. DNA for the CDR3: TGCGCCAGCAGCCAAGAAATGAGGGGATCTGAAGCTTTCTTT. The encoded protein is CASSQEMRGSEAFF.

This chain connects TRBV25-1 to TRBJ1-1; D is uncertain. Trimming took 1 base from V and 4 from J, leaving 13 bases between them. This CDR3 comprises 15 residues. Germline V gene sequence: CDR1 MGHDK, CDR2 SYGVNS. DNA for the CDR3: TGTGCCAGCAGTGAATTGATGGGGATCAGCACTGAAGCTTTCTTT. This encodes CASSELMGISTEAFF.

V and J are TRBV2 and TRBJ1-1, with 7 bases identical to TRBD1. Germline CDR1 is SNHLY and CDR2 is FYNNEI. The CDR3 sequence is 17 residues long. V lost 6 bases, J lost 0 bases, and 13 bases stayed unmatched. Here the CDR3 DNA reads TGTGCCAGCAGCCTAAAAGCGGGACAGCTCTTGAACACTGAAGCTTTCTTT. Amino acid sequence: CASSLKAGQLLNTEAFF.

The genes are TRBV11-1 and TRBJ2-3, with D possibly being TRBD2 (6 bases). The germline V gene has CDR1 SGHAT and CDR2 FQDESV (reference sequence). The V gene lost 0 bases and the J gene lost 1 base, with 8 bases spanning the gap. CDR3 length: 15 residues. The CDR3 here is CASSLATGGTDTQYF. CDR3 bases: TGTGCCAGCAGCTTAGCGACGGGGGGCACAGATACGCAGTATTTT.

Turning to this clone: Other DNA variants within this sample encode the same CDR3. This chain uses TRBV6-6 with TRBJ2-5; no clear D. Germline-derived CDR1 and CDR2 are MNHNY and SVGAGI (reference sequence). The germline V and J ends were trimmed by 6 bases and 2 bases, with 4 bases remaining between them. The CDR3 is 11 residues long. CDR3 protein: CASSPQETQYF. For the CDR3, the DNA is TGTGCCAGCAGCCCACAAGAGACCCAGTACTTC.

Only one count was recorded for this clone. CDR3 DNA: TGTGCCAGCAGTGAGTCAGTTAATAATGAAAAACTGTTTTTT. Translated, it gives CASSESVNNEKLFF. This chain joins TRBV2 and TRBJ1-4; D gene unclear. The V end was cut by 3 bases, the J end by 4 bases, with 9 bases between. The germline V gene encodes CDR1 SNHLY and CDR2 FYNNEI. This CDR3 comprises 14 residues.

This chain joins TRBV7-2 and TRBJ2-1; no reliable D call. Germline CDR1 is SGHTA and CDR2 is FQGNSA. There are 15 residues in the CDR3. V was trimmed by 5 bases and J by 7 bases, leaving 18 bases between them. The CDR3 sequence is CASSPQAGSPNEQFF. The CDR3 coding sequence is TGTGCCAGCAGCCCCCAGGCAGGATCTCCAAATGAGCAGTTCTTC. The full variable domain, in which reference TRBV7-2 and TRBJ2-1 provide the parts outside the CDR3, is GAGVSQSPSNKVTEKGKDVELRCDPISGHTALYWYRQSLGQGLEFLIYFQGNSAPDKSGLPSDRFSAERTGGSVSTLTIQRTQQEDSAVYLCASSPQAGSPNEQFFGPGTRLTVL.

The V and J genes are TRBV30 and TRBJ2-7; 7 positions match TRBD2. After removal of 5 bases from V and 0 bases from J, the junction contained 10 bases not matched to a gene. CDR1 and CDR2 from the germline V gene are GTSNPN and SVGIG (reference sequence). The CDR3 runs 15 residues. CDR3 coding DNA: TGTGCCTGGGGGCGGACGGGGGGATTCTCCTACGAGCAGTACTTC. It is translated as CAWGRTGGFSYEQYF.

The chain couples TRBV2 to TRBJ1-1; 9 nucleotides line up with TRBD1. The V gene's germline CDR1 is SNHLY and CDR2 FYNNEI. After removal of 6 bases from V and 7 bases from J, the junction contained 12 bases not matched to a gene. CDR3 size: 15 residues. The CDR3 here is CASSRAGQGLGEAFF. Here the CDR3 DNA reads TGTGCCAGCAGCCGAGCGGGACAGGGTTTAGGTGAAGCTTTCTTT.

This chain connects TRBV28 to TRBJ1-2; no definite D call. Trimming removed 1 base from V and 2 bases from J, with 14 bases in between. Germline V gene data show CDR1 as MDHEN and CDR2 as SYDVKM. The CDR3 contains 16 residues. DNA for the CDR3: TGTGCCAGCAGTTTATATGCTCCCGGACTGAACTATGGCTACACCTTC. Translated: CASSLYAPGLNYGYTF.

The chain recombines TRBV18 with TRBJ1-2; D remains ambiguous. CDR1 KGHSH and CDR2 LQKENI come from the germline V gene. V lost 2 bases to trimming and J lost 2 bases, with 12 bases between them. This CDR3 has 15 amino acids. Here the CDR3 reads CASSPGVGDNYGYTF. CDR3 DNA sequence: TGTGCCAGCTCACCAGGGGTAGGAGACAACTATGGCTACACCTTC.

At least ten counts were recorded for this clone. The chain recombines TRBV6-1 with TRBJ2-5; a weak D match, TRBD1 (5 bases). V was shortened by 8 bases and J by 1 base, with 17 bases between the two germline ends. The CDR3 runs to 15 residues. Germline assignment: CDR1 MNHNS and CDR2 SASEGT. The CDR3 DNA is TGTGCCAGCGTAGTGGGGCTAGTCGGCCAAGAGACCCAGTACTTC. Protein sequence: CASVVGLVGQETQYF.

The chain couples TRBV5-6 to TRBJ2-7, with D possibly being TRBD2 (6 bases). This CDR3 has 13 residues. The germline V gene encodes CDR1 SGHDT and CDR2 YYEEEE. V lost 6 bases to trimming and J lost 2 bases, with 12 bases between them. CDR3 amino acids: CASTRDSPYEQYF. CDR3 in DNA: TGTGCCAGCACCCGGGACTCTCCCTACGAGCAGTACTTC.

This sequence joins TRBV27 and TRBJ1-2, with TRBD1 matching over 8 bases. There are 15 residues in the CDR3. Germline V CDR1 and CDR2: MNHEY, SMNVEV (reference sequence). Unmatched junction bases numbered 13, after V lost 5 bases and J lost 8 bases. For the CDR3, the DNA is TGTGCCAGCAGTGCTACAGGGGGGCCAGTTGGAGGCTACACCTTC. Its translation: CASSATGGPVGGYTF.